A selection of T cell receptor beta chains follows, all from one sample in a study of blood T cell repertoires in COVID-19. Only in-frame clones appear in the TCRdb table, and some are missing; sequencing was by immunoSEQ multiplex PCR. This table has about 210,000 clones, about nine tenths appearing once. Material for sequencing was PBMCs or T cells enriched from blood (not recorded which). The receptors derive from a young man with acute COVID-19. Both conserved end residues are part of each CDR3. D genes are given only for firm matches. Expanded clones are given a class, and other clones once, few, many or no size at all.

v_call	j_call	d_call	clone_size	cdr3_aa	cdr3_nt
TRBV28	TRBJ2-7	TRBD2	-	CASSLTSGYYEQYF	TGTGCCAGCAGTTTAACTAGCGGTTACTACGAGCAGTACTTC
TRBV7-9	TRBJ1-5	-	-	CASSSRPSEDLYSNQPQHF	TGTGCCAGCAGCTCAAGGCCCAGCGAAGATCTCTATAGCAATCAGCCCCAGCATTTT
TRBV2	TRBJ1-2	-	-	CASGDRGAAGYTF	TGTGCCAGCGGCGACCGAGGCGCGGCTGGCTACACCTTC
TRBV2	TRBJ2-3	TRBD2	-	CASSSTEAGGGTDTQYF	TGTGCCAGCAGTTCTACAGAAGCGGGAGGCGGGACAGATACGCAGTATTTT
TRBV13	TRBJ2-1	TRBD2	once	CASSSGGSTYNEQFF	TGTGCCAGCAGCTCCGGGGGGTCAACCTACAATGAGCAGTTCTTC
TRBV11-2	TRBJ1-1	TRBD1	-	CASSPRGQDPTEAFF	TGTGCCAGCAGCCCGAGGGGACAGGATCCCACTGAAGCTTTCTTT
TRBV7-8	TRBJ2-3	TRBD2	-	CASMELAGVSDTQYF	TGTGCCAGTATGGAACTAGCGGGAGTATCAGATACGCAGTATTTT
TRBV14	TRBJ1-1	-	-	CASSQDRGTSTEAFF	TGTGCCAGCAGCCAAGATCGGGGGACTAGCACTGAAGCTTTCTTT
TRBV28	TRBJ2-1	TRBD2	-	CASSPLTSGQEQFF	TGTGCCAGCAGCCCACTGACTAGCGGCCAAGAGCAGTTCTTC
TRBV28	TRBJ1-2	-	-	CASRLTDYGYTF	TGTGCCAGCAGGCTCACGGACTATGGCTACACCTTC
TRBV28	TRBJ1-5	-	-	CASRTYREGGNQPQHF	TGTGCCAGCAGGACTTACAGGGAAGGTGGCAATCAGCCCCAGCATTTT
TRBV10-3	TRBJ1-4	-	-	CAISESLVLANEKLFF	TGTGCCATCAGTGAGTCGTTAGTATTGGCTAATGAAAAACTGTTTTTT
TRBV3-1/TRBV3-2	TRBJ1-2	TRBD1	-	CASSQDTGGNGYTF	TGTGCCAGCAGCCAAGATACAGGGGGCAATGGCTACACCTTC
TRBV4-3	TRBJ2-1	TRBD1	once	CASSQGTGREQFF	TGCGCCAGCAGCCAAGGGACAGGTCGGGAGCAGTTCTTC
TRBV10-3	TRBJ2-3	-	-	CAISSTSEADTQYF	TGTGCCATCAGTTCCACTAGTGAGGCAGATACGCAGTATTTT
TRBV19	TRBJ1-6	TRBD1	-	CASSIGTGNVPNSPLHF	TGTGCCAGTAGTATAGGGACAGGGAACGTGCCGAATTCACCCCTCCACTTT
TRBV11-3	TRBJ2-5	-	-	CASSRSDSQETQYF	TGTGCCAGCAGCCGCTCGGACAGCCAAGAGACCCAGTACTTC
TRBV27	TRBJ1-1	-	-	CASSSRGPNTEAFF	TGTGCCAGCAGTTCCAGGGGACCGAACACTGAAGCTTTCTTT
TRBV7-8	TRBJ2-1	-	-	CASSLDLDSNEQFF	TGTGCCAGCAGCTTAGATTTGGACAGCAATGAGCAGTTCTTC
TRBV18	TRBJ1-5	-	-	CASSPGQGINQPQHF	TGTGCCAGCTCACCAGGGCAGGGGATCAATCAGCCCCAGCATTTT
TRBV5-8	TRBJ1-5	TRBD1	few	CASSSKKTGVVNQPQHF	TGTGCCAGCAGCTCCAAAAAGACAGGGGTCGTCAATCAGCCCCAGCATTTT
TRBV28	TRBJ2-5	-	-	CASGEVQETQYF	TGTGCCAGTGGGGAGGTTCAAGAGACCCAGTACTTC
TRBV7-6	TRBJ2-7	TRBD2	-	CASSLGRLAVYEQYF	TGTGCCAGCAGCTTAGGTCGACTAGCGGTCTACGAGCAGTACTTC
TRBV6-5	TRBJ2-7	TRBD1	-	CASHFVGQGTYEQYF	TGTGCCAGCCATTTCGTGGGACAGGGGACCTACGAGCAGTACTTC
TRBV4-2	TRBJ2-2	TRBD2	-	CASSPTSGRVGGELFF	TGTGCCAGCAGCCCGACTAGCGGGAGAGTTGGCGGGGAGCTGTTTTTT
TRBV27	TRBJ2-7	-	-	CASSLGGAAYEQYF	TGTGCCAGCAGCCTTGGGGGGGCTGCTTACGAGCAGTACTTC
TRBV7-9	TRBJ1-1	-	-	CASRLTGNTEAFF	TGTGCCAGCAGACTGACAGGGAACACTGAAGCTTTCTTT
TRBV18	TRBJ2-5	-	-	CASSPPERQETQYF	TGTGCCAGCTCACCACCTGAACGGCAAGAGACCCAGTACTTC
TRBV15	TRBJ1-3	-	-	CATSRGFFRAQGSGNTIYF	TGTGCCACCAGCAGAGGTTTCTTCCGAGCACAGGGCTCTGGAAACACCATATATTTT